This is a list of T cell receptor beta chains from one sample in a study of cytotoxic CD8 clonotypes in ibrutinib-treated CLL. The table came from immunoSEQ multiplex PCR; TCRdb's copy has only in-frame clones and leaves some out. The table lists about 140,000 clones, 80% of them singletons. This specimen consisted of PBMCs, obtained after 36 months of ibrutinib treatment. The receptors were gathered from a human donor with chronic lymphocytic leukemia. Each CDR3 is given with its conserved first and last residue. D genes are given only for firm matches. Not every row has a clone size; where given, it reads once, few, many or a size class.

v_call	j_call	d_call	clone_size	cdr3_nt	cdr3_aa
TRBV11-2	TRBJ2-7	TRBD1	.	TGTGCCAGCAGCTCCGCGGGACAGGTAGGGAACGAGCAGTACTTC	CASSSAGQVGNEQYF
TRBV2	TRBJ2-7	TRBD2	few	TGTGCCAGCAGTGAAGGTAGGGGACTAGCGGATTCCTACGAGCAGTACTTC	CASSEGRGLADSYEQYF
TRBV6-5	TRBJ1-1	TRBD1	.	TGTGCCAGCAGCTACGGGACAGCTCAAATAAACACTGAAGCTTTCTTT	CASSYGTAQINTEAFF
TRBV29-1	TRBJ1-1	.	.	TGCAGCGTTGAGAGCTACACTGAAGCTTTCTTT	CSVESYTEAFF
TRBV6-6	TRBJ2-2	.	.	TGTGCCAGCAGTACCACCGGGGAGCTGTTTTTT	CASSTTGELFF
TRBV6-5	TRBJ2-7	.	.	TGTGCCAGCAGTTACCTGGGAGACGAGCAGTACTTC	CASSYLGDEQYF
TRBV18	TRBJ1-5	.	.	TGTGCCAGCTCACCACCGGGAGGGAGCAATCAGCCCCAGCATTTT	CASSPPGGSNQPQHF
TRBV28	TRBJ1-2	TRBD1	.	TGTGCCAGCAGTTTATCCGGGCAGGGGGGCGGCTACACCTTC	CASSLSGQGGGYTF
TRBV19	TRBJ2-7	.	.	TGTGCCAGTAGTATCAACAGGGCCTCCTACGAGCAGTACTTC	CASSINRASYEQYF
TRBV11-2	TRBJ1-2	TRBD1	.	TGTGCCAGCAGCTCGTACTTGACAGGGTGGCATGGCTACACCTTC	CASSSYLTGWHGYTF
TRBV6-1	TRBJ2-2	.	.	TGTGCCAGCCGGGGGAGGCAGGGAGGCACCGGGGAGCTGTTTTTT	CASRGRQGGTGELFF
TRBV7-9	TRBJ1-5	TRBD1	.	TGTGCCAGCAGCGGGGGGACAGGCAGTAGCAATCAGCCCCAGCATTTT	CASSGGTGSSNQPQHF
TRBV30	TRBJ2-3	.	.	TGTGCCTGGACCAAGGGACTCGTCACAGATACGCAGTATTTT	CAWTKGLVTDTQYF
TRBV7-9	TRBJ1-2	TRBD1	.	TGTGCCAGCAGCCCCCGGGGGACAGCTAACTATGGCTACACCTTC	CASSPRGTANYGYTF
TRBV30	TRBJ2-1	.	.	TGTGCCTGGAGTGTAAGCCGAGAGCAGTTCTTC	CAWSVSREQFF
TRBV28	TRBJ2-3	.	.	TGTGCCAGCAGTTCCATGGTTGTGGGGGCGCAAGAAGATGCGCAGTATTTT	CASSSMVVGAQEDAQYF
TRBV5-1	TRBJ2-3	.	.	TGCGCCAGCAGCTTCCAACCCGGGAGTGCTGGGACAGATACGCAGTATTTT	CASSFQPGSAGTDTQYF
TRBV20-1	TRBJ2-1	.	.	TGCAGTGCTTTAGTAACTAATGAGCAGTTCTTC	CSALVTNEQFF
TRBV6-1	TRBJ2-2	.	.	TGTGCCAGCAGGCAATTCACCGGGGAGCTGTTTTTT	CASRQFTGELFF
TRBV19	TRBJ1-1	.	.	TGTGCCAGTAACAACCCTGGACGGGGGAACACTGAAGCTTTCTTT	CASNNPGRGNTEAFF
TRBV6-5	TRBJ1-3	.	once	TGTGCCAGCAGTAGGGGGGGGAGCTCTGGAAACACCATATATTTT	CASSRGGSSGNTIYF
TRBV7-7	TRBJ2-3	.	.	TGTGCCAGCAGCTTAGGTGACTCGAGCACAGATACGCAGTATTTT	CASSLGDSSTDTQYF
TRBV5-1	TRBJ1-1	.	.	TGCGCCAGCAGCTTGTGGCTGGGGGGAGTAGAGAACACTGAAGCTTTCTTT	CASSLWLGGVENTEAFF
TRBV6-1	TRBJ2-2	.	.	TGTGCCAGCAGCCCCCGCACAGGTTACACCGGGGAGCTGTTTTTT	CASSPRTGYTGELFF
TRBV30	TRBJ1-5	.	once	TGTGCCTGGAGTGACCGTAGCAATCAGCCCCAGCATTTT	CAWSDRSNQPQHF
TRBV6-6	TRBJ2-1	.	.	TGTGCCAGCAGTTACGACAGCCTAGGTTCGGAGTTCTTC	CASSYDSLGSEFF
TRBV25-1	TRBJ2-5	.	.	TGTGCCAGCAGCACCTCTAGTTATGGAAAGACCCAGTACTTC	CASSTSSYGKTQYF
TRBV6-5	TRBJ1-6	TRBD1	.	TGTGCCAGCGCCAGACAGGGGGGTTACTCACCCCTCCACTTT	CASARQGGYSPLHF
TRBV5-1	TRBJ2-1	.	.	TGCGCCAGCAGCCCCGTAGCAGGCAGCTCCTACAATGAGCAGTTCTTC	CASSPVAGSSYNEQFF
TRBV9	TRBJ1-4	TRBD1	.	TGTGCCAGCAGCACCGGGACAGCTTTT	CASSTGTAF
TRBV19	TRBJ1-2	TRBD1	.	TGTGCCAGTAGTATCCCAGCTACATCGACAGGGCCGTATGGCTACACCTTC	CASSIPATSTGPYGYTF
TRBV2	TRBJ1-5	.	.	TGTGCCAGCAGTTTCATGGATCAGCCCCAGCATTTT	CASSFMDQPQHF
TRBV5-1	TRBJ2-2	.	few	TGCGCCAGCAGCTTGGCCCCACAATCAGCGACCGGGGAGCTGTTTTTT	CASSLAPQSATGELFF
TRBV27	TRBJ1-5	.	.	TGTGCCAGCAGAAACGAAGCCAGTCAGCCCCAGCATTTT	CASRNEASQPQHF
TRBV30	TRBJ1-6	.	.	TGTGCCTGGAGTTCCTCGGGGTCCCTCCACTTT	CAWSSSGSLHF
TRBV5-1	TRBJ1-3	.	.	TGCGCCAGCAGCTTGGCCCCGGGGGAGGACACCATATATTTT	CASSLAPGEDTIYF
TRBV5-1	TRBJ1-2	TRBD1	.	TGCGCCAGCAGCCCCTGGGACAGAAATTCTAACTATGGCTACACCTTC	CASSPWDRNSNYGYTF
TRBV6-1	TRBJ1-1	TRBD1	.	TGTGCCAGCAGAGGTTACAGGGGATTTCCTCAAGCTTTCTTT	CASRGYRGFPQAFF
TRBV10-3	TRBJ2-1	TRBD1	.	TGTGCCATCAGTGATCTCGGACAGGAGTACAATGAGCAGTTCTTC	CAISDLGQEYNEQFF
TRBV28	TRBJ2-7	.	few	TGTGCCAGCAGTCACGGACCGACGCACTACGAGCAGTACTTC	CASSHGPTHYEQYF
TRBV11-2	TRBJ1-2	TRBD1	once	TGTGCCAGCAGCGGACAGGGGGGCTATGGCTACACCTTC	CASSGQGGYGYTF
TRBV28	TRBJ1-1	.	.	TGTGCCAGCAGTTTGGGCCGGGACACTGAAGCTTTCTTT	CASSLGRDTEAFF
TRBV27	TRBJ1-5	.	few	TGTGCCAGCAGTTTAAGGGAGGATCAGCCCCAGCATTTT	CASSLREDQPQHF
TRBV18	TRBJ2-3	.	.	TGTGCCAGCTCCGACCCGAGCGTAAGGCGGGTCCCAAATTTT	CASSDPSVRRVPNF
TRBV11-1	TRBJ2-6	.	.	TGTGCCAGCAGCCCGTTCATTTCTGGGGCCAACGTCCTGACTTTC	CASSPFISGANVLTF
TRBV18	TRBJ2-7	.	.	TGTGCCAGCTCACCACCTGGTGGTGGCGGGTTGGGTTACGAGCAGTACTTC	CASSPPGGGGLGYEQYF
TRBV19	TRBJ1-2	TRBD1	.	TGTGCCAGTAGTATCTATGCAGGGGGCGAGTATGGCTACACCTTC	CASSIYAGGEYGYTF
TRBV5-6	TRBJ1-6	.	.	TGTGCCAGCAGCTTGGGCCTAGAGGGATCACCCCTCCACTTT	CASSLGLEGSPLHF
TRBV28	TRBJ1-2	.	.	TGTGCCAGCAGGTCACAGGGTTACTATGGCTACACCTTC	CASRSQGYYGYTF
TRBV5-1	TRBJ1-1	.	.	TGCGCCAGCAGCTTGGGGGGATCGAACACTGAAGCTTTCTTT	CASSLGGSNTEAFF
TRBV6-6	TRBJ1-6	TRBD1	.	TGTGCCAGCAGTTACGACAGGGGGAATTCACCCCTCCACTTT	CASSYDRGNSPLHF
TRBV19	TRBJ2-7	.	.	TGTGCCAGTCATGATTCTGGACATATCTACGAGCAGTACTTC	CASHDSGHIYEQYF
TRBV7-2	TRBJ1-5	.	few	TGTGCCAGCAGGGGGCCAAATCAGCCCCAGCATTTT	CASRGPNQPQHF
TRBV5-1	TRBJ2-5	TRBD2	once	TGCGCCAGCAGCTCGGCTAGCGGCAAAGAGACCCAGTACTTC	CASSSASGKETQYF
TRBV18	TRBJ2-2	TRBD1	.	TGTGCCAGCTCACCGGGACAGGTCACCGGGGAGCTGTTTTTT	CASSPGQVTGELFF
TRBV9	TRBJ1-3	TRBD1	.	TGTGCCAGCAGCGAGCGTCTAGGACAGGGACTGTCTGGAAACACCATATATTTT	CASSERLGQGLSGNTIYF